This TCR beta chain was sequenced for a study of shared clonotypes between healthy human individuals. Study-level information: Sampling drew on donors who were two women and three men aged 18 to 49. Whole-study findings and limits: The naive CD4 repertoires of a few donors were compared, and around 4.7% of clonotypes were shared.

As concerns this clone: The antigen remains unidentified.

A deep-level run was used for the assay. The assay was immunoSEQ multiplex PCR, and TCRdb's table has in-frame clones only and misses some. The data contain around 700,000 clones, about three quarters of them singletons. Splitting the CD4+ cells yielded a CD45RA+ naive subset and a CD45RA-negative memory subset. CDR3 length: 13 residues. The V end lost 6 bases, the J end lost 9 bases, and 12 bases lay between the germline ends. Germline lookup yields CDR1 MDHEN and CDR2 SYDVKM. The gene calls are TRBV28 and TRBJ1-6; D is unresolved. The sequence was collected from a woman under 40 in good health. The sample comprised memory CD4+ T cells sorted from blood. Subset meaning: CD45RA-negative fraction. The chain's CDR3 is CASSPRNASPLHF. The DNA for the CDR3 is TGTGCCAGCAGCCCTCGAAATGCTTCACCCCTCCACTTT.